The 16 T cell receptor beta chains presented below share a single source sample, sequenced in a study of post-analysis software for immune sequencing data. General observations from the study: Five or six TRBV segments were significantly more frequent in patients than in controls. TRBV5-6, TRBV5-1 and TRBV20-1 were among these segments.

Which antigens these TCRs recognize remains unknown. Libraries were made from TCR beta cDNA, and they carried unique molecular identifiers. From the PCR reads, TCRdb called clonotypes with MiXCR, one entry per CDR3 protein. The profile shows about 500,000 distinct CDR3 sequences, approximately 45% of them singletons. Sequencing was done on a sample of blood. These TCRs come from a girl aged 10 to 17 with multiple sclerosis.

The chain has TRBV20-1 and TRBJ2-5, with 9 bases aligning to TRBD1. Looked up from germline, CDR1 is DFQATT and CDR2 is SNEGSKA (reference sequence). V gave up 0 bases and J gave up 5 bases; unmatched junction bases: 7. CDR3 length: 15 residues. This CDR3 is CSARDPTGGGETQYF. The CDR3 nucleotides are TGCAGTGCTAGAGATCCGACAGGGGGAGGGGAGACCCAGTACTTC.

The chain employs TRBV6-1 and TRBJ1-4, with a weak D call TRBD1 (6 bases). This CDR3 is 16 amino acids long. CDR1 and CDR2 (germline): MNHNS, SASEGT. V was clipped by 6 bases and J by 4 bases, with 18 bases between them. In nucleotides, the CDR3 is TGTGCCAGCAGGGGGCACCTCGGACAGATTAATGAAAAACTGTTTTTT. Translated: CASRGHLGQINEKLFF.

This chain links TRBV29-1 with TRBJ2-7; the match to TRBD2 covers 13 bases. Trimming at V came to 7 bases and at J to 6 bases, leaving 15 bases not matched to a gene. This CDR3 comprises 16 residues. CDR1 is SQVTM, CDR2 ANQGSEA, per germline. For the CDR3, the DNA is TGCAGCGCCAAGGGACTAGCGGGACTAGGTCCTTCCGAGCAGTACTTC. Translation: CSAKGLAGLGPSEQYF.

The gene calls are TRBV12-3 or TRBV12-4 and TRBJ1-1; 10 bases fit TRBD1. J gave up 6 bases and V 4 bases, and 11 bases lay outside the gene matches. There are 16 residues in the CDR3. This chain's CDR3 is CASSYRDRGEFAEAFF. The CDR3 nucleotides are TGTGCCAGCAGTTACCGGGACAGGGGTGAGTTTGCTGAAGCTTTCTTT.

This clonotype has only a few counts. Written as DNA, the CDR3 is TGCGCCAGCAGCTTGGCCCTCGATGAGCAGTTCTTC. Its translation is CASSLALDEQFF. The genes are TRBV5-1 and TRBJ2-1; D gene uncertain. There are 12 residues in the CDR3. Germline CDR1 SGHRS, CDR2 YFSETQ. V was pared by 0 bases and J by 8 bases, with 6 bases between.

V usage is TRBV15 and J usage is TRBJ1-2, with D tentatively TRBD1 (5 bases). The V gene lost 7 bases and the J gene lost 6 bases, with 18 bases spanning the gap. This CDR3 is 14 amino acids long. Germline V gives CDR1 LNHNV, CDR2 YYDKDF (reference sequence). This chain's CDR3 is CATNQGQEFHGYTF. CDR3 nucleotide sequence: TGTGCCACCAATCAGGGCCAGGAGTTCCATGGCTACACCTTC.

The rearrangement joins TRBV6-1 to TRBJ2-4; TRBD1 matches 7 bases. V was clipped by 4 bases and J by 2 bases; unmatched bases: 11. This CDR3 region has 17 residues. Germline V gene lookup returns CDR1 MNHNS and CDR2 SASEGT. CDR3 coding DNA: TGTGCCAGCAGTGGCAAGCGACAGGGTATCTCCAAAAACATTCAGTACTTC. Translation: CASSGKRQGISKNIQYF.

The CDR3 loop reads CATSRDPRQYF. The CDR3 nucleotides are TGTGCCACCAGCAGAGATCCCCGACAGTACTTC. The chain links TRBV15 to TRBJ2-7; no definite D call. Trimming removed 0 bases at V and 10 bases at J, with 7 bases between. Germline V gene lookup returns CDR1 LNHNV and CDR2 YYDKDF (reference sequence). This CDR3 is built from 11 residues.

This clonotype was picked up a small number of times. This rearrangement joins TRBV20-1 to TRBJ2-7; D not resolved. Looked up from germline, CDR1 is DFQATT and CDR2 is SNEGSKA (reference sequence). V lost 0 bases and J 4 bases, leaving 7 bases between the germline ends. The CDR3 covers 12 residues. The CDR3 nucleotides are TGCAGTGCTAGAGATAAGGAATACGAGCAGTACTTC. This encodes CSARDKEYEQYF.

The chain carries TRBV28 and TRBJ2-5, with 10 bases matching TRBD2. The CDR3 length is 15 residues. CDR1 and CDR2 (germline): MDHEN, SYDVKM. V shed 4 bases and J 2 bases; nucleotides not matched to a gene: 4. For the CDR3, the DNA is TGTGCCAGCAGTTCGCTGGGACTAGCGCAAGAGACCCAGTACTTC. Protein sequence: CASSSLGLAQETQYF.

This clonotype was picked up a small number of times. The chain combines TRBV2 with TRBJ2-1; tentative D call: TRBD1 (6 bases). The V gene lost 8 bases and the J gene lost 3 bases, with 8 bases spanning the gap. The CDR3 has 12 residues. CDR1 is SNHLY and CDR2 is FYNNEI in the germline V gene. The CDR3: CASEDSYNEQFF. CDR3 coding DNA: TGTGCCAGCGAGGACAGCTACAATGAGCAGTTCTTC.

This clonotype has only a few counts. The chain combines TRBV28 with TRBJ2-1; 10 bases agree with TRBD2. From germline, CDR1 is MDHEN and CDR2 SYDVKM. V shed 6 bases, J shed 7 bases, and the junction held 15 bases outside the gene matches. The CDR3 loop spans 17 amino acids. Written as DNA, the CDR3 is TGTGCCAGCAGCCCAGAGGTGATGGGACTAGCGTTGAATGAGCAGTTCTTC. This gives the protein CASSPEVMGLALNEQFF.

This clonotype was detected only once. This rearrangement joins TRBV29-1 to TRBJ1-1; no firm D call. Per germline, CDR1 SQVTM and CDR2 ANQGSEA. V lost 1 base, J lost 11 bases, and 8 bases lay in between. The CDR3 spans 10 residues. Here the CDR3 DNA reads TGCAGCGTTGAAGGGAACGAGGCTTTCTTT. Its protein is CSVEGNEAFF.

A remark on this clonotype: At one boundary the junction diverges from the germline segment, which might be a read error. J is TRBJ2-4 and V is TRBV27, with D possibly being TRBD2 (5 bases). The CDR3 totals 11 residues. The germline gives CDR1 MNHEY, CDR2 SMNVEV (reference sequence). The CDR3 DNA sequence: TGCGCCAGCGGTGGGTCTAGTGTGCAGTACTTC. Translated, it gives CASGGSSVQYF.

The chain couples TRBV3-1 to TRBJ2-3; TRBD2 matches at 8 bases. The CDR3 loop spans 16 amino acids. The V segment lost 1 base and the J segment 5 bases; nucleotides outside the gene matches: 8. Germline V gene data show CDR1 as LGHDT and CDR2 as YNNKEL (reference sequence). The CDR3 DNA sequence: TGTGCCAGCAGCCAAGGAACAGCGGGAGTGGGAGATACGCAGTATTTT. It codes for CASSQGTAGVGDTQYF.

This chain joins TRBV15 and TRBJ1-5; D not resolved. Germline loops: CDR1 LNHNV, CDR2 YYDKDF (reference sequence). Deletions cut 2 bases from V and 1 base from J, with 9 bases between. The CDR3 extends over 15 amino acids. The CDR3 nucleotides read TGTGCCACCAGCAGATCGGTGGAAAGCAATCAGCCCCAGCATTTT. It is translated as CATSRSVESNQPQHF.